This TCR beta chain was recovered during a study of T cells after yellow fever vaccination. Per the germline V gene, CDR1 is SEHNR and CDR2 is FQNEAQ (reference sequence). Trimming shortened V by 7 bases and J by 6 bases, and 13 bases separated the two germline ends. The CDR3 spans 12 residues. In making TCR cDNA, 5'RACE template switching added a universal primer site and UMIs to it. TCRdb ran MiXCR on the 5' RACE reads and lists one entry per CDR3 protein. Here the sample spans 450,000 to 600,000 distinct CDR3 sequences, approximately 15% being singletons. The sequence was collected from a young man who received the YFV17D yellow fever vaccine. Specimen: PBMCs, collected on the day of the yellow fever booster vaccination. The rearrangement links TRBV7-9 to TRBJ2-7; D is undetermined. CDR3 region: CASTGSISEQYF. The CDR3 DNA is TGTGCCAGCACAGGCAGCATCAGCGAGCAGTACTTC.